The T cell receptor (beta chain) described here comes from a study of CDR3 diversity in severe acne. Germline lookup yields CDR1 MRHNA and CDR2 SNTAGT. V shed 3 bases, J shed 3 bases, and the junction held 7 bases outside the gene matches. The CDR3 has 17 amino acids. TCRdb re-called the PCR reads with MiXCR, one entry per CDR3 protein. The sample has approximately 84,000 distinct CDR3 sequences, approximately 51% seen once; the top ten hold 13% to 15%. Specimen: blood. The V call is TRBV6-4, the J call TRBJ2-1, with TRBD1 identical over 11 bases. The source is a male donor in good health, without acne. Here the CDR3 reads CASSELFGTGGYNEQFF. As DNA, the CDR3 is TGTGCCAGCAGTGAATTATTCGGGACAGGGGGCTACAATGAGCAGTTCTTC.